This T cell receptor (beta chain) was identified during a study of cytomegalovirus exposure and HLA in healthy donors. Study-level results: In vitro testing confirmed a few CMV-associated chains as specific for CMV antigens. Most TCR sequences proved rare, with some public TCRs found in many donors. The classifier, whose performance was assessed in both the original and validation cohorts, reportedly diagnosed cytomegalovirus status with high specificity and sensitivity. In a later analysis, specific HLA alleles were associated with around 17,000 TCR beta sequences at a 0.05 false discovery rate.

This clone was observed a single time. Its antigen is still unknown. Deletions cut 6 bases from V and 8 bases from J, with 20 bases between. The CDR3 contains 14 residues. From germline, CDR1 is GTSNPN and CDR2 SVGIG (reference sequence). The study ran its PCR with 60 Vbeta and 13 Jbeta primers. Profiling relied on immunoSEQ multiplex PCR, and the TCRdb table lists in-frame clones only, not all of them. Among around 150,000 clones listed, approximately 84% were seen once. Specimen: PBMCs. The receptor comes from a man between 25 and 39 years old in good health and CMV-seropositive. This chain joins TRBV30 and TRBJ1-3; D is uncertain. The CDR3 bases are TGTGCCTGCTCCCCCCTGACACAGCGGGACACCATATATTTT. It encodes CACSPLTQRDTIYF. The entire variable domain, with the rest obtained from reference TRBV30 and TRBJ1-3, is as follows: SQTIHQWPATLVQPVGSPLSLECTVEGTSNPNLYWYRQAAGRGLQLLFYSVGIGQISSEVPQNLSASRPQDRQFILSSKKLLLSDSGFYLCACSPLTQRDTIYFGEGSWLTVV.